The TCR beta chain under discussion was sequenced for a study of blood T cells in healthy people across ages. Deletions cut 3 bases from V and 4 bases from J, with 15 bases between. The germline V gene has CDR1 SGHTA and CDR2 FQGNSA. CDR3 length equals 15 residues. It was with a sample-barcoded 5' primer and a J-beta primer mix that a second PCR of roughly 7 to 12 cycles was run. A single record per CDR3 protein comes from TCRdb applying MiXCR to the 5' RACE reads. The table records 1 million or so distinct CDR3 sequences, about 25% of them present only once. These same records also appear under a second study, on T cells of mothers and their children.

This sequence originates from a girl between 2 and 10 years old in good health. The V and J genes are TRBV7-2 and TRBJ2-5; maybe TRBD2 (7 bases). The sequenced material came from blood. CDR3 protein: CASSFNRGARETQYF. The CDR3 bases are TGTGCCAGCAGCTTTAACCGGGGGGCTAGAGAGACCCAGTACTTC.